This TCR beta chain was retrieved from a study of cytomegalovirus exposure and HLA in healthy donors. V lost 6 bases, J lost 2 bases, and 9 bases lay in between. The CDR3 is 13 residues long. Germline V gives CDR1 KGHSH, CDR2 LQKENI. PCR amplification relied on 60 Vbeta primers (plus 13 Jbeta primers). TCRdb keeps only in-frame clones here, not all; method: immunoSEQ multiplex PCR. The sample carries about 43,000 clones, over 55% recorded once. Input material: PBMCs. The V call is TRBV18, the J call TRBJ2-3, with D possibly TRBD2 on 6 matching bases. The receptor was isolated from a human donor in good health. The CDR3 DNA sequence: TGTGCCAGCTCCGGGACTTACACAGATACGCAGTATTTT. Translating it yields CASSGTYTDTQYF.